The sequence of this TCR beta chain was determined in a study of blood T cell repertoires in COVID-19. Overall study context: PBMCs, B-cell-depleted T cells, or T cells provided the cDNA or gDNA that made up the material.

As originally analysed: Estimation of nucleated cell counts relied on the amplification of reference gene primers. The repertoire was sequenced with immunoSEQ multiplex PCR; TCRdb's copy has only in-frame clones and lacks some. That table gives V, J and clone size, and the DNA gave D and trimming. The sample comprises about 120,000 clones, around 80% of which are singletons, and around 1.9% rests with the top ten. The length of the CDR3 is 13 residues. CDR1 is SGHRS and CDR2 is YFSETQ in the germline V gene. V was trimmed by 4 bases and J by 7 bases, leaving 14 bases between them. Sequencing was performed on peripheral blood. The rearrangement uses TRBV5-1 and TRBJ1-1; a weak D match, TRBD1 (5 bases). The source is a man between 65 and 79 years old with acute or convalescent COVID-19. CDR3 amino acids: CASSRDSLGEAFF. The CDR3 coding sequence is TGCGCCAGCAGCCGCGACAGCCTGGGTGAAGCTTTCTTT.